This T cell receptor beta chain was identified during a study of T cell repertoires in cytomegalovirus infection. Across the study: Matching HLA type, along with CMV infection, was indicated by public TCR beta signatures.

For this clonotype: The antigen is unknown.

Germline V gives CDR1 SGHRS, CDR2 YFSETQ. V lost 4 bases, J lost 4 bases, and 14 bases lay in between. CDR3 length: 15 residues. Each CDR3 protein is one row after TCRdb ran MiXCR on the reads. The sample consists of 50,000 or so distinct CDR3 sequences, 20% of them appearing once. This receptor was identified in a human donor in good health (CMV status not recorded). Some clones in this sample may be carry-over from other donors' samples. This sequence joins TRBV5-1 and TRBJ2-2; D perhaps matches TRBD2 (5 bases). The material sequenced was PBMCs, sequenced either directly or after in vitro stimulation (not recorded which). The CDR3 nucleotides read TGCGCCAGCAGCCCGAGTCCTAGCCCCACCGGGGAGCTGTTTTTT. It translates to CASSPSPSPTGELFF.